This TCR beta chain derives from a study of regulatory T cells in long-lasting Graves disease. Library construction for TCR beta used iRepertoire HTBI primers and Arm-PCR of CDR3 regions. TCRdb reprocessed the multiplex PCR reads via MiXCR and lists one record per CDR3 protein. The sample holds 350,000 to 450,000 distinct CDR3 sequences, 15% seen once. Many counts were recorded for this clonotype. Stated time point: newly diagnosed GD, antithyroid drugs for less than 3 months. PBMC RNA served as the TCR library source. The V gene's germline CDR1 is SGHDN and CDR2 FVKESK. The CDR3 has 13 residues. Deletions cut 4 bases from V and 4 bases from J, with 9 bases between. This sample also belongs to another study, concerning T cells in Graves' hyperthyroidism and ophthalmopathy.

The sequence was obtained from a woman aged 25 to 39 with Graves disease. The sample in question was peripheral blood mononuclear cells (PBMCs), obtained at new diagnosis, from a patient treated with antithyroid drugs. The chain is built from TRBV14 and TRBJ2-3; no clear D. CDR3 nucleotide sequence: TGTGCCAGCAGCCCTCCCGGCGCAGATACGCAGTATTTT. Its protein product is CASSPPGADTQYF. Combining the CDR3 with reference TRBV14 and TRBJ2-3 gives the whole variable domain EAGVTQFPSHSVIEKGQTVTLRCDPISGHDNLYWYRRVMGKEIKFLLHFVKESKQDESGMPNNRFLAERTGGTYSTLKVQPAELEDSGVYFCASSPPGADTQYFGPGTRLTVL.